This T cell receptor (beta chain) was recorded in a study of T cell responses to AZD1222 COVID-19 vaccine. V was trimmed by 6 bases and J by 5 bases, leaving 16 bases between them. Germline V gene lookup returns CDR1 SNHLY and CDR2 FYNNEI. CDR3 size: 14 residues. Measured with immunoSEQ multiplex PCR; TCRdb has only the in-frame clones, and not every one. Seen here are approximately 84,000 clones, around 86% observed once, and the top ten hold approximately 2.5%. About this clone: Its antigen is still unknown.

Whole-study results and caveats: The study found Spike-specific TCR breadth and depth rose after two AZD1222 doses. Spike-wide coverage was observed for vaccine-associated CD4 TCRs, with dominant responses at 160-218 and 743-854.

The V gene is TRBV2, the J gene TRBJ1-2; no definite D call. The origin of this receptor is an adult in good health. This material consisted of peripheral blood, taken on day 0 of AZD1222 vaccination. Here the CDR3 DNA reads TGTGCCAGCAGGGAGACCCTGGCCGGGTATGGCTACACCTTC. It yields the protein CASRETLAGYGYTF. The entire variable domain, with the rest obtained from reference TRBV2 and TRBJ1-2, is as follows: EPEVTQTPSHQVTQMGQEVILRCVPISNHLYFYWYRQILGQKVEFLVSFYNNEISEKSEIFDDQFSVERPDGSNFTLKIRSTKLEDSAMYFCASRETLAGYGYTFGSGTRLTVV.